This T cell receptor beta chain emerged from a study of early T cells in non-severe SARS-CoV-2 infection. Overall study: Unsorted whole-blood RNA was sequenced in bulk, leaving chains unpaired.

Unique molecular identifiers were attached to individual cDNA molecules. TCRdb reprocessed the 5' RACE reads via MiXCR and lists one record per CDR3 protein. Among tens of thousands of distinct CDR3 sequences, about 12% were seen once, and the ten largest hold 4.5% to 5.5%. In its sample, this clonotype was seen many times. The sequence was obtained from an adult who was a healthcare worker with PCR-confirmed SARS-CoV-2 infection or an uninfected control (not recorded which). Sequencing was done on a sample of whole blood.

The CDR3 loop reads CSAKRLESYNEQFF. The CDR3, as DNA: TGCAGTGCCAAGAGGCTAGAGTCCTACAATGAGCAGTTCTTC. The chain employs TRBV20-1 and TRBJ2-1; D call uncertain. The CDR3 runs to 14 residues. V was clipped by 6 bases and J by 1 base, with 13 bases between them. CDR1 DFQATT and CDR2 SNEGSKA come from the germline V gene (reference sequence).